This TCR beta chain was sequenced during a study of blood T cell repertoires in COVID-19. In the source study's methods: Estimates of nucleated cell counts were drawn from the amplification of reference gene primers. Only in-frame clones appear in the TCRdb table, and some are missing; sequencing was by immunoSEQ multiplex PCR. That table gives V, J and clone size, and the DNA gave D and trimming. Of about 36,000 clones in the sample, around four fifths are singletons; the top ten hold approximately 14%. V shed 3 bases and J shed 9 bases, with 12 bases lying between them. The germline V gene encodes CDR1 MDHEN and CDR2 SYDVKM. This CDR3 is built from 13 residues.

Sequencing used peripheral blood. The chain carries TRBV28 and TRBJ2-4, with D maybe TRBD2 (6 bases). The receptor was isolated from a human donor in a cohort sampled during active COVID-19. CDR3 region: CASSLEGRSIQYF. CDR3 nucleotide sequence: TGTGCCAGCAGTTTGGAGGGGCGTAGCATTCAGTACTTC.